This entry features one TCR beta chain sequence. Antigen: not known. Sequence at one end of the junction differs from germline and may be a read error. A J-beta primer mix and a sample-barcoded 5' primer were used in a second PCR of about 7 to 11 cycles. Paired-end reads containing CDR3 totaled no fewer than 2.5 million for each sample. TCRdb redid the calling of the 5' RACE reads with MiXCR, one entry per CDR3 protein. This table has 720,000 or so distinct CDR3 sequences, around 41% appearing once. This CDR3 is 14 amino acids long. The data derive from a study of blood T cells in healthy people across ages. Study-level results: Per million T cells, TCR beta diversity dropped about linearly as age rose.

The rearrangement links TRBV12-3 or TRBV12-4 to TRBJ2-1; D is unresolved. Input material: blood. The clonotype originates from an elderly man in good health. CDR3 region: CASSLRPSYNERFF. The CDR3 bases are TGTGCCAGCAGTTTAAGGCCATCCTACAATGAGCGGTTCTTC.